A selection of T cell receptor beta chains follows, all from one sample in a study of vaccination and CD4 T cells after COVID-19. Each CDR3 protein is one row after TCRdb ran MiXCR on the PCR reads. The sample holds 15,000 or so distinct CDR3 sequences, 43% seen once. Their antigens are not known. What was sequenced was CD4+ T cells from blood, cultured in vitro. The source is a human donor who had recovered from COVID-19. The CDR3 runs from the conserved cysteine through the conserved F or W. D genes are given only for firm matches. Not every row has a clone size; where given, it reads once, few, many or a size class.

D gene,clone size,V gene,J gene,CDR3 DNA,CDR3 protein
TRBD1,.,TRBV11-3,TRBJ2-1,TGTGCCAGCAGCGCCAGCGGGACAGGGTATAGTGAGCAGTTCTTC,CASSASGTGYSEQFF
TRBD1,few,TRBV29-1,TRBJ1-2,TGCAGCGTGGGGGACAGTTTTAACTATGGCTACACCTTC,CSVGDSFNYGYTF
.,.,TRBV24-1,TRBJ2-1,TGTGCCACCAGTGATCCGGTATTAACGAGCTCCTACAATGAGCAGTTCTTC,CATSDPVLTSSYNEQFF
TRBD2,.,TRBV20-1,TRBJ2-1,TGCAGTGCTCCCTGGACTAGCGGATCCTACAATGAGCAGTTCTTC,CSAPWTSGSYNEQFF
TRBD1,few,TRBV24-1,TRBJ1-5,TGTGCCACCAGTGATTGGGACAGTCCAAATCAGCCCCAGCATTTT,CATSDWDSPNQPQHF
.,few,TRBV19,TRBJ1-1,TGTGCCAGTAGTTCGGGAGGGAACACTGAAGCTTTCTTT,CASSSGGNTEAFF
TRBD1,.,TRBV19,TRBJ1-2,TGTGCCAGTAGTTCGGGGACAGGAGCCTATGGCTACACCTTC,CASSSGTGAYGYTF
TRBD2,.,TRBV7-6,TRBJ2-1,TGTGCCAGCAGCTTGGTGTCGGGGGGAAGCTCCTACAATGAGCAGTTCTTC,CASSLVSGGSSYNEQFF
.,.,TRBV21-1,TRBJ2-1,TGTGCCAGCAGCAAACTACGGGGTTTCTATGAGCAGTTCTTC,CASSKLRGFYEQFF
TRBD1,.,TRBV29-1,TRBJ1-2,TGCAGCGTTGGACAGGGTGGTGCTGGAAGCTATGGCTACACCTTC,CSVGQGGAGSYGYTF
.,.,TRBV30,TRBJ2-7,TGTGCCTGGAGTGTACAAGACCGGACCCCCCAGTACTTC,CAWSVQDRTPQYF
TRBD2,.,TRBV6-1,TRBJ2-3,TGTGCCAGCACCCGGACTAGCGTGGCACCAGATACGCAGTATTTT,CASTRTSVAPDTQYF
TRBD1,.,TRBV20-1,TRBJ1-1,TGCAGTGTTCGCGGGACAGATAAAGGAGGCACTGAAGCTTTCTTT,CSVRGTDKGGTEAFF
.,.,TRBV11-2,TRBJ1-5,TGTGCCAGCAGCTTAGATCTCAAACAGCCCCAGCATTTT,CASSLDLKQPQHF
.,.,TRBV6-2/TRBV6-3,TRBJ1-5,TGTGCCAGCAGCCTGCCGTTGGGGGACAATCAGCCCCAGCATTTT,CASSLPLGDNQPQHF
.,.,TRBV20-1,TRBJ1-2,TGCAGTGCTTCGGGTCTTTATGGCTACACCTTC,CSASGLYGYTF
.,.,TRBV24-1,TRBJ1-5,TGTGCCACCAGTGATCGTTTGGGCAATCAGCCCCAGCATTTT,CATSDRLGNQPQHF
.,.,TRBV20-1,TRBJ1-1,TGCAGTGCTTTGAGGATTCATGGGGGCACTGAAGCTTTCTTT,CSALRIHGGTEAFF
TRBD2,.,TRBV20-1,TRBJ2-1,TGCAGTGGGGGGGGAGGCTTCCACAATGAGCAGTTCTTC,CSGGGGFHNEQFF
.,.,TRBV28,TRBJ1-2,TGTGCCAGCAGTTTTTCAAATGGCTACACCTTC,CASSFSNGYTF
.,.,TRBV6-5,TRBJ1-1,TGTGCCAGCAGTTACTTCGGGCAGGGAAACACTGAAGCTTTCTTT,CASSYFGQGNTEAFF
TRBD1,once,TRBV18,TRBJ1-2,TGTGCCAGCTCGCGACAGGGGGATGGCTACACCTTC,CASSRQGDGYTF
.,few,TRBV6-1,TRBJ1-6,TGTGCCAGCAGTCCGAGCTCCTATAATTCACCCCTCCACTTT,CASSPSSYNSPLHF
TRBD1,.,TRBV5-1,TRBJ1-1,TGCGCCAGCAGCTTGGACGGGACAGGGGGACTGAACACTGAAGCTTTCTTT,CASSLDGTGGLNTEAFF
.,.,TRBV15,TRBJ1-3,TGTGCCACCAGCAGATCCCCGACAGTGGGTCCTTTCACTGGAAACACCATATATTTT,CATSRSPTVGPFTGNTIYF
.,few,TRBV29-1,TRBJ1-2,TGCAGCGTTGAAGATCGAGTTCGAGGTGGCTACACCTTC,CSVEDRVRGGYTF
TRBD1,.,TRBV7-2,TRBJ2-5,TGTGCCAGCAGCTTCAGGGGGCGAGGGGAGACCCAGTACTTC,CASSFRGRGETQYF
TRBD1,few,TRBV2,TRBJ1-1,TGTGCCAGCAGTGGTCACAGGGGTGGCACTGAAGCTTTCTTT,CASSGHRGGTEAFF
.,few,TRBV7-6,TRBJ1-4,TGTGCCAGCAGCTGGGCCTCGGGGCCTAATGAAAAACTGTTTTTT,CASSWASGPNEKLFF
.,.,TRBV20-1,TRBJ1-2,TGCAGTGCTAGAGATTTTTATGCAGAAACTTATGGCTACACCTTC,CSARDFYAETYGYTF
.,.,TRBV20-1,TRBJ1-3,TGCAGTGCTGTTCTTCGTAGCTCTGGAAACACCATATATTTT,CSAVLRSSGNTIYF
.,few,TRBV6-1,TRBJ1-6,TGTGCCAGCATGACCTTCGGACAGCACTATAATTCACCCCTCCACTTT,CASMTFGQHYNSPLHF
TRBD1,.,TRBV28,TRBJ1-4,TGTGCCAGCAGTTTTGTGGGGACAGGGGGAGAAAAACTGTTTTTT,CASSFVGTGGEKLFF
.,few,TRBV2,TRBJ1-2,TGTGCCAGCAGGAACAGCGGGCGGAATGGCTACACCTTC,CASRNSGRNGYTF
.,.,TRBV18,TRBJ2-7,TGTGCCAGCTCAGAACGGGACGGCTACGAGCAGTACTTC,CASSERDGYEQYF
TRBD2,.,TRBV19,TRBJ2-3,TGTGCCAGTAGTGTAACTAGCGGGAGCTTGATTAGCACAGATACGCAGTATTTT,CASSVTSGSLISTDTQYF
TRBD1,.,TRBV7-2,TRBJ2-4,TGTGCCAGCAGTCAGGACTCCTGGACAGGGTTCGGCATTCAGTACTTC,CASSQDSWTGFGIQYF
.,.,TRBV5-1,TRBJ1-2,TGCGCCAGCAGCTTGAGGCAGGGAGCTAACTATGGCTACACCTTC,CASSLRQGANYGYTF
TRBD2,once,TRBV20-1,TRBJ2-3,TGCAGTGCTACCGCGACTAGCGGTCCCACAGATACGCAGTATTTT,CSATATSGPTDTQYF
.,few,TRBV20-1,TRBJ1-6,TGCAGTGCCCCATGGGGGGACCGAGATTCACCCCTCCACTTT,CSAPWGDRDSPLHF
TRBD1,.,TRBV5-4,TRBJ1-1,TGTGCCAGCAGAGACAGGGCCACTGAAGCTTTCTTT,CASRDRATEAFF
.,.,TRBV24-1,TRBJ1-3,TGTGCCACCAGTGATCCGAGGACAGCTGGAAACACCATATATTTT,CATSDPRTAGNTIYF
.,.,TRBV5-1,TRBJ2-7,TGCGCCAGCAGCTTCGGTAGCGTCTACGAGCAGTACTTC,CASSFGSVYEQYF
TRBD2,.,TRBV28,TRBJ2-2,TGTGCCAGCGACGGGACTAGCGGGGGTACCGGGGAGCTGTTTTTT,CASDGTSGGTGELFF
.,.,TRBV19,TRBJ1-1,TGTGCCAGTAGTTACCCAGGGCGCACTGAAACTTTCTTT,CASSYPGRTETFF
.,.,TRBV24-1,TRBJ2-3,TGTGCCACCAGTGATTTCCCCGATACGCAGTATTTT,CATSDFPDTQYF
TRBD2,once,TRBV20-1,TRBJ2-1,TGCAGTGCTCGCGGACTAGTTTCTTACAATGAGCAGTTCTTC,CSARGLVSYNEQFF
.,few,TRBV19,TRBJ1-2,TGTGCCAGTACCCCCGGAGGGTCCCCGTATGGCTACACCTTC,CASTPGGSPYGYTF
.,.,TRBV5-3,TRBJ1-5,TGTGCCAGCAGGCAAATCTTAGGCAATCAGCCCCAGCATTTT,CASRQILGNQPQHF
TRBD1,.,TRBV6-1,TRBJ1-4,TGTGCCAGCACCAGGGGGTGGGGCCTTAATGAAAAACTGTTTTTT,CASTRGWGLNEKLFF
TRBD1,few,TRBV19,TRBJ1-2,TGTGCCAGTAGTCTTAGTCCGATCCAACAGGGGAACTATGGCTACACCTTC,CASSLSPIQQGNYGYTF
.,few,TRBV6-2/TRBV6-3,TRBJ1-2,TGTGCCAGCAGCAAAGCTAGATACAAGGGATCGGACTATGGCTACACCTTC,CASSKARYKGSDYGYTF
TRBD2,few,TRBV5-8,TRBJ2-5,TGTGCCAGCAGCCCGGGGACTAGCGGGAGGAGGCAAGAGACCCAGTACTTC,CASSPGTSGRRQETQYF
TRBD2,medium-sized,TRBV24-1,TRBJ2-1,TGTGCCACCAGTGACCCCGGGACTAGCGGAAGCTCCTACAATGAGCAGTTCTTC,CATSDPGTSGSSYNEQFF
.,.,TRBV12-3/TRBV12-4,TRBJ2-2,TGTGCCAGCAGTTTAGTGCCGGACCGGCAGAACACCGGGGAGCTGTTTTTT,CASSLVPDRQNTGELFF
TRBD2,.,TRBV27,TRBJ2-1,TGTGCCAGCAGTTCCCAGCGGGGTAGCTCCTACAATGAGCAGTTCTTC,CASSSQRGSSYNEQFF
.,.,TRBV6-5,TRBJ2-1,TGTGCCAGCAGTTACGGTGTTATGAGTGTAAATGAGCAGTTCTTC,CASSYGVMSVNEQFF
TRBD1,few,TRBV20-1,TRBJ1-1,TGCAGTGCTAGAGTTACGACAGGGTACACTGAAGCTTTCTTT,CSARVTTGYTEAFF
.,.,TRBV27,TRBJ1-2,TGTGCCAGCAGTTTACAGGGACGGGGAAAGGGCTACACCTTC,CASSLQGRGKGYTF
.,.,TRBV5-6,TRBJ2-5,TGTGCCAGCAGCTCCCGGGGACGTAGGGGTGAGACCCAGTACTTC,CASSSRGRRGETQYF